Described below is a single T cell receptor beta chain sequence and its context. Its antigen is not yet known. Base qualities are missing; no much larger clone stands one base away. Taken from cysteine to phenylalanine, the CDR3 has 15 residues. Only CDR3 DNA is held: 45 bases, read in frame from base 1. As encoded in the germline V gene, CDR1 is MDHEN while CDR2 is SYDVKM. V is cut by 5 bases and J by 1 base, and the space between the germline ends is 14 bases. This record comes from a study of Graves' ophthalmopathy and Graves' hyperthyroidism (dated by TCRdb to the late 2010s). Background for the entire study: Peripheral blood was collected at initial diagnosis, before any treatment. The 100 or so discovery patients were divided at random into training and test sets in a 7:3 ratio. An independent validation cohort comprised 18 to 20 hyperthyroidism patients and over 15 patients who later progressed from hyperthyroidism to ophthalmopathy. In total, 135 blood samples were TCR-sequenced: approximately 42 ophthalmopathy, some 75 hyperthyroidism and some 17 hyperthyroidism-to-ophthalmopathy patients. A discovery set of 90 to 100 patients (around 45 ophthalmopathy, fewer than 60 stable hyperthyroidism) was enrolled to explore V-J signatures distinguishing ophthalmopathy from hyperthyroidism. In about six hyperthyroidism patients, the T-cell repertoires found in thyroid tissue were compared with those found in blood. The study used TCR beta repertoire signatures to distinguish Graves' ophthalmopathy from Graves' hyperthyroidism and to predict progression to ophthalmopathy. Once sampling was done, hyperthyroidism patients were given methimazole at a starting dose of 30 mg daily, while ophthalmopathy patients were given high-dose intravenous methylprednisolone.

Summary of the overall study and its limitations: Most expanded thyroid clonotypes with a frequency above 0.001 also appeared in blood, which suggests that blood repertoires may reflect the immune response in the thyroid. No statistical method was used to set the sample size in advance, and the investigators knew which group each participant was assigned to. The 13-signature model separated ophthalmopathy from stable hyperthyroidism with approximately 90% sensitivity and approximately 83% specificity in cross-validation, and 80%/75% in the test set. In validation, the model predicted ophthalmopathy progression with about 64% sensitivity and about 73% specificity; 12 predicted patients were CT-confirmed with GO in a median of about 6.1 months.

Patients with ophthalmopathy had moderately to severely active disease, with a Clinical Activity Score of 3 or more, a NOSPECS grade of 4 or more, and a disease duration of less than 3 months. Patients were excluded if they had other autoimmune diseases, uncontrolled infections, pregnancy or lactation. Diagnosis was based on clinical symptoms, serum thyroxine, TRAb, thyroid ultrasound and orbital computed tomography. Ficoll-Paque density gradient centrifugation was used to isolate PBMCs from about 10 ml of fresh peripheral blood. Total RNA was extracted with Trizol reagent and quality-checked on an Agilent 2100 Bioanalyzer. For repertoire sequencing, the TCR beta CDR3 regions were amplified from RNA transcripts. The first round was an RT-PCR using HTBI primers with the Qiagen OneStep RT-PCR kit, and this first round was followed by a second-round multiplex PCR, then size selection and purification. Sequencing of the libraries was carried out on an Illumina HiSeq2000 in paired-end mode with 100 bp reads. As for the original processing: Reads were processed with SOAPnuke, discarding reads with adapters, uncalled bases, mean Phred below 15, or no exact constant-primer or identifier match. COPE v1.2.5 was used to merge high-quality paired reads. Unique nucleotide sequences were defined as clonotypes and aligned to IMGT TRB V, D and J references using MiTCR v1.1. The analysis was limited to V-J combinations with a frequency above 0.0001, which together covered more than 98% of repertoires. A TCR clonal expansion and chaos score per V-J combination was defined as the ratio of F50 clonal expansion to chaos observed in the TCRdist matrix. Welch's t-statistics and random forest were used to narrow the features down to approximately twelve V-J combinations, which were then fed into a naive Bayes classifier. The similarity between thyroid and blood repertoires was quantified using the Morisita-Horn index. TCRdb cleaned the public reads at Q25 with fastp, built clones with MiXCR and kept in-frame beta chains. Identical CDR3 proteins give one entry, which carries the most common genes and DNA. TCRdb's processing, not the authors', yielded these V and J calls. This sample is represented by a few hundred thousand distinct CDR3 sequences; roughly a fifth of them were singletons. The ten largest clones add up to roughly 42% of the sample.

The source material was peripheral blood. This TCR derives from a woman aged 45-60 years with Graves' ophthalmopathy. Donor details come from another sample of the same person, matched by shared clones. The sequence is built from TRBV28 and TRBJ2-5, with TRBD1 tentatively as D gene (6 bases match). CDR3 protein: CASSQQGFRQETQYF. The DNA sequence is TGTGCCAGCAGTCAACAGGGATTTCGCCAAGAGACCCAGTACTTC.